The text below deals with one T cell receptor (beta chain). The CDR3 has 13 residues. V was pared by 5 bases and J by 8 bases, with 7 bases of the junction left unmatched. Germline V CDR1 and CDR2: SQVTM, ANQGSEA. Generated by immunoSEQ multiplex PCR, the TCRdb table keeps only in-frame clones and is missing some. The data hold 45,000 to 50,000 clones, with almost 95% observed a single time. This entry is derived from a study of T cell changes during pregnancy in multiple sclerosis. The V call is TRBV29-1, the J call TRBJ2-4; 9 bases match TRBD1. This receptor was identified in a female donor in good health, enrolled as a control in a pregnancy study. This material consisted of CD4+ T cells from peripheral blood mononuclear cells, taken in the second trimester of pregnancy. The CDR3 spells CSVWDRVVDIQYF. DNA for the CDR3: TGCAGCGTTTGGGACAGGGTCGTGGACATTCAGTACTTC.